The source of this T cell receptor beta chain is a study of beta chain features in type 1 diabetes. Sequencing targeted expressed TCRB transcripts, as all isolated RNA had been reverse transcribed. Read counts averaged around 3.5 million for samples of naive, central memory and regulatory T cells. The protocol was immunoSEQ multiplex PCR, while the TCRdb copy is restricted to in-frame clones and leaves out a portion. The table shows fewer than 900,000 clones, with roughly 15% occurring only once. Sorting with CD45RO/CCR7/CD25/CD127/CD95/CD27 yielded naive, central memory, regulatory and stem-like memory CD4+ cells. Study results and caveats: Among patients, naive, central memory and Treg TCRB repertoires appeared more similar than among healthy donors.

A note on this clone: What it binds is not known.

The CDR3 spans 13 residues. Germline V CDR1 and CDR2: KGHSH, LQKENI. V dropped 2 bases and J dropped 6 bases, with 7 bases sitting between them. The sample consisted of naive CD4+ T cells from blood. This chain links TRBV18 with TRBJ2-2, with no clear D. The source is a woman aged 18-30 years in good health. CDR3 in amino acids: CASSPAESGELFF. The CDR3 coding sequence is TGTGCCAGCTCACCAGCCGAATCCGGGGAGCTGTTTTTT.